The sequence of this T cell receptor beta chain was determined in a study of T cell responses to AZD1222 COVID-19 vaccine. Only in-frame clones appear in the TCRdb table, and some are missing; sequencing was by immunoSEQ multiplex PCR. Counted here are about 130,000 clones, roughly 92% occurring once; the ten biggest clones make up 1.1%. V was pared by 5 bases and J by 4 bases, with 22 bases between. The CDR3 is made up of 17 amino acids. Germline CDR1 is MNHEY and CDR2 is SMNVEV (reference sequence). The origin of this receptor is an adult who received the AZD1222 COVID-19 vaccine. Sequencing was performed on peripheral blood, taken 28 days after the second AZD1222 dose. This chain connects TRBV27 to TRBJ2-3, with a possible D match to TRBD2 (6 bases). The chain's CDR3 is CASSRSLGGVGSDTQYF. The CDR3 nucleotides are TGTGCCAGCAGTAGAAGCCTTGGCGGGGTGGGTTCAGATACGCAGTATTTT.